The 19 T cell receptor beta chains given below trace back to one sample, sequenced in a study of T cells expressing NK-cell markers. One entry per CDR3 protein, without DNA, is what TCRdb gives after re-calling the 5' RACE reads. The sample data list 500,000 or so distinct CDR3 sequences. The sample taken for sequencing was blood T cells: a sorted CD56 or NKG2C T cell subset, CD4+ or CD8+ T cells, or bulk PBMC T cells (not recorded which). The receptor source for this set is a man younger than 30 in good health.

CDR3 loop: CASSSPAGHINNEQFF. The chain carries TRBV6-5 and TRBJ2-1; TCRdb names TRBD1, which stays unverified in the absence of DNA. The CDR3 length is 16 residues. From germline, CDR1 is MNHEY and CDR2 SVGAGI.

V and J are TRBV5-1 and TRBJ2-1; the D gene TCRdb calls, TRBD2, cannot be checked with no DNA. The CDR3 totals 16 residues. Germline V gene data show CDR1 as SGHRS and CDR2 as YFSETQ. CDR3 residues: CASSLDLARGINEQFF.

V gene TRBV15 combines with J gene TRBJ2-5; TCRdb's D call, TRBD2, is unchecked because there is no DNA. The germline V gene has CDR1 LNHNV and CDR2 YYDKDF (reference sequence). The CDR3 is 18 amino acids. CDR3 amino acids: CATSRDPRAAGDGETQYF.

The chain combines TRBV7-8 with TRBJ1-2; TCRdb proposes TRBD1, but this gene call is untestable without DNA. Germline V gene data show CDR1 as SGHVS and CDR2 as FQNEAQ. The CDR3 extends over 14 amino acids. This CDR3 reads CASSLDRGFYGYTF.

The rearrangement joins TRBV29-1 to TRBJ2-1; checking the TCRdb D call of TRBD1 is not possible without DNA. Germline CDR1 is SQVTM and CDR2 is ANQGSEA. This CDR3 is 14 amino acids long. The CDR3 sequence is CSVDLRWRGNEQFF.

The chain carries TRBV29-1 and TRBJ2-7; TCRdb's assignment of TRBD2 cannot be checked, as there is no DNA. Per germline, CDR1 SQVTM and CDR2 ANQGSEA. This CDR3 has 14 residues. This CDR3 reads CSVESGLSSYEQYF.

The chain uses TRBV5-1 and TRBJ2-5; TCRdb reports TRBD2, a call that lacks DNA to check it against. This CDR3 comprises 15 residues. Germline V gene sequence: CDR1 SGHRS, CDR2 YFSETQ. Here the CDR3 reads CASSLDALARETQYF.

CDR3 in amino acids: CASGTGTDTQYF. The chain is built from TRBV5-1 and TRBJ2-3; the D call of TRBD1 rests on TCRdb alone, since no DNA is present to check it. Germline V gene data show CDR1 as SGHRS and CDR2 as YFSETQ. The CDR3 spans 12 residues. The entire variable domain, with the rest obtained from reference TRBV5-1 and TRBJ2-3, is as follows: KAGVTQTPRYLIKTRGQQVTLSCSPISGHRSVSWYQQTPGQGLQFLFEYFSETQRNKGNFPGRFSGRQFSNSRSEMNVSTLELGDSALYLCASGTGTDTQYFGPGTRLTVL.

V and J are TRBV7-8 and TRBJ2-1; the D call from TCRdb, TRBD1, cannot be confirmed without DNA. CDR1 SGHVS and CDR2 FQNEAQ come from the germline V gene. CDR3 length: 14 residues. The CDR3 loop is CASSGGRDWGEQFF.

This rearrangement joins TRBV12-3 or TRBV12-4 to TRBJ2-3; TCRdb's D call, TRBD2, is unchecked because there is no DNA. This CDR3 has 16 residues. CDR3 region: CASSLISGGGADTQYF.

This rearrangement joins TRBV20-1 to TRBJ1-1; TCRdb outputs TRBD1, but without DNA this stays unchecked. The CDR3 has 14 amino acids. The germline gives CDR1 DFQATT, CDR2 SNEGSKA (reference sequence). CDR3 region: CSAYSGRGNTEAFF.

CDR3 sequence reads: CASSFSRRTGHYEQYF. The chain uses TRBV7-9 and TRBJ2-7; the TCRdb call, TRBD1, lacks DNA for checking. Germline CDR1 reads SEHNR; CDR2 reads FQNEAQ (reference sequence). The CDR3 runs 16 residues.

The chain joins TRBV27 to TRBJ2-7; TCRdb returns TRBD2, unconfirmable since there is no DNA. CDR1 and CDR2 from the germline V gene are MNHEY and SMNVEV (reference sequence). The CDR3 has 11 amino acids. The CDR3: CATGLTYEQYF.

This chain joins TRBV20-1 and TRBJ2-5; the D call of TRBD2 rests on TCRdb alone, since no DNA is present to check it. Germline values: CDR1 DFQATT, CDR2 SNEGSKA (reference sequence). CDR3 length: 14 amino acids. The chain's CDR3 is CSALLAGGRGTQYF.

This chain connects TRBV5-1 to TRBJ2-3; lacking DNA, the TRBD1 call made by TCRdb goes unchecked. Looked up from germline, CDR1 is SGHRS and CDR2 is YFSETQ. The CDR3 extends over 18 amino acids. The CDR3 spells CASRARSDRARNTDTQYF.

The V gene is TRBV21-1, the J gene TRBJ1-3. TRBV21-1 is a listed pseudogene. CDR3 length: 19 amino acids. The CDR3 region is CASSKGIGQLSNSGNTIYF.

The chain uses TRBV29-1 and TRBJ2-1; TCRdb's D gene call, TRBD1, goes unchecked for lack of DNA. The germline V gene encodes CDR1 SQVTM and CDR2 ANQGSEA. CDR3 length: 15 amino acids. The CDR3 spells CSVSRGSGTNNEQFF.

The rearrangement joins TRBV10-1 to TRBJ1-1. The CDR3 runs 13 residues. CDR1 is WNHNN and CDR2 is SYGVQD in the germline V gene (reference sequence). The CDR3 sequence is CASSESGLVEAFF.

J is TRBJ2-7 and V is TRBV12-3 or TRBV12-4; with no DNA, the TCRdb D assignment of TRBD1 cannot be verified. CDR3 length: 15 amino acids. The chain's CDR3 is CASSPWGRGVYEQYF.